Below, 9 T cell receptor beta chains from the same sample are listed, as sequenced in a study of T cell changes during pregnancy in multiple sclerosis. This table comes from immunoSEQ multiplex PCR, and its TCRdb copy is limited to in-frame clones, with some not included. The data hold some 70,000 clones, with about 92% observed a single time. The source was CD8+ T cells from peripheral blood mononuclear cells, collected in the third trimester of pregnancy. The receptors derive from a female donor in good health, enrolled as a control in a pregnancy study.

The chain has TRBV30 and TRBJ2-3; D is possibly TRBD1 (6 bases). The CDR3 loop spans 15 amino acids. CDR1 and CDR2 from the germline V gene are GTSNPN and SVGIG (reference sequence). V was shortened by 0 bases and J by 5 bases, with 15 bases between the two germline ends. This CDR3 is CAWSVGGTLRDTQYF. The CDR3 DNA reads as TGTGCCTGGAGTGTAGGTGGGACACTGCGAGATACGCAGTATTTT.

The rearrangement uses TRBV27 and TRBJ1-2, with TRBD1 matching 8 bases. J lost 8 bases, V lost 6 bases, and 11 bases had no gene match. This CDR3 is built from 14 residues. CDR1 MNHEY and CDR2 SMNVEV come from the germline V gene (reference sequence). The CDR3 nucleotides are TGTGCCAGCAGCAATTACAGGGGGTTTGGCGGCTACACCTTC. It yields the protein CASSNYRGFGGYTF.

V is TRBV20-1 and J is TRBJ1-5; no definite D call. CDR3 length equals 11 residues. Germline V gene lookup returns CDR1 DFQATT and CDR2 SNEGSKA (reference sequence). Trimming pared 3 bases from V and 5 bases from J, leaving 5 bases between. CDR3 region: CSASSDQPQHF. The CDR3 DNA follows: TGCAGTGCTAGTAGTGATCAGCCCCAGCATTTT.

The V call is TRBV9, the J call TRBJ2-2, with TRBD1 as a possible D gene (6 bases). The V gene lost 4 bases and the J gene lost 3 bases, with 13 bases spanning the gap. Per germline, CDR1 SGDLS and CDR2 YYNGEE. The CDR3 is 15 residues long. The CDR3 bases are TGTGCCAGCAGCCCGCGCGGACAGCACACCGGGGAGCTGTTTTTT. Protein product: CASSPRGQHTGELFF.

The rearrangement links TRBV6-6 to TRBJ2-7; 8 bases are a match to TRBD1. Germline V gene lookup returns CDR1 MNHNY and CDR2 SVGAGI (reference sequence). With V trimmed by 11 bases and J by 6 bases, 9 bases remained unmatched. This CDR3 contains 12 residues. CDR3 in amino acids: CAAQDRVFEQYF. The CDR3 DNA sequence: TGTGCCGCCCAGGACAGGGTCTTCGAGCAGTACTTC.

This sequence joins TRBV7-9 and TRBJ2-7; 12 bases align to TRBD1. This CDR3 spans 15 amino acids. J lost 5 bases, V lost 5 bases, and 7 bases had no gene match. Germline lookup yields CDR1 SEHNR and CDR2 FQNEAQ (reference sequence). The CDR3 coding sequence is TGTGCCAGCAGCCCCTCCGGGACAGGGGGCGACGAGCAGTACTTC. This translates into CASSPSGTGGDEQYF. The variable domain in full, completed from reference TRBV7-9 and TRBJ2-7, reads DTGVSQNPRHKITKRGQNVTFRCDPISEHNRLYWYRQTLGQGPEFLTYFQNEAQLEKSRLLSDRFSAERPKGSFSTLEIQRTEQGDSAMYLCASSPSGTGGDEQYFGPGTRLTVT.

CDR3 residues: CASSDLQGEVADTQYF. In nucleotides, the CDR3 is TGTGCCAGCAGCGACCTACAGGGGGAGGTCGCAGATACGCAGTATTTT. The V gene is TRBV5-4, the J gene TRBJ2-3; TRBD1 matches 8 bases. CDR3 size: 16 residues. The germline gives CDR1 SGHNT, CDR2 YYREEE (reference sequence). The V segment lost 4 bases and the J segment 4 bases; nucleotides outside the gene matches: 11.

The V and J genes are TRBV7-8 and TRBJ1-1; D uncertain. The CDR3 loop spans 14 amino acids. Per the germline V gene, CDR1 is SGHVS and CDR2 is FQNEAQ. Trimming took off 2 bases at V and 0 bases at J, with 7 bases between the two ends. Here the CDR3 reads CASSLNTMNTEAFF. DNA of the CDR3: TGTGCCAGCAGCTTAAACACCATGAACACTGAAGCTTTCTTT.

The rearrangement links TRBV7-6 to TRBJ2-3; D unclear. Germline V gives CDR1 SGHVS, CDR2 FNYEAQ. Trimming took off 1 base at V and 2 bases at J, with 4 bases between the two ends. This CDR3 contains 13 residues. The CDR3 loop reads CASSLVSTDTQYF. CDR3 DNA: TGTGCCAGCAGCTTAGTATCCACAGATACGCAGTATTTT. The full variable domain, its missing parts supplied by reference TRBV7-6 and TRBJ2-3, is GAGVSQSPRYKVTKRGQDVALRCDPISGHVSLYWYRQALGQGPEFLTYFNYEAQQDKSGLPNDRFSAERPEGSISTLTIQRTEQRDSAMYRCASSLVSTDTQYFGPGTRLTVL.